The 10 T cell receptor beta chains reported below all come from one sample, sequenced in a study of radiotherapy plus CTLA-4 blockade in lung cancer. This table comes from immunoSEQ multiplex PCR, and its TCRdb copy is limited to in-frame clones, with some not included. The sample includes about 50,000 clones, about four fifths of them seen just once. Material: peripheral blood, obtained from a patient treated with radiotherapy plus ipilimumab. The receptors stem from a human donor with non-small cell lung cancer whose response to radiotherapy plus ipilimumab could not be evaluated.

The chain carries TRBV7-9 and TRBJ2-5; tentative D call: TRBD1 (6 bases). With the DNA end fitting TRBJ2-7 better, the J assignment may be wrong. This CDR3 is 13 amino acids long. Germline V gene data show CDR1 as SEHNR and CDR2 as FQNEAQ (reference sequence). The DNA for the CDR3 is TGTGCCAGCAGCCCCAGGGGTGGTTACGAGCAGTACTTC. Its translation is CASSPRGGYEQYF.

The chain has TRBV6-5 and TRBJ2-1; 9 bases line up with TRBD2. Germline V gene data show CDR1 as MNHEY and CDR2 as SVGAGI. CDR3 length: 14 residues. J lost 5 bases, V lost 4 bases, and 3 bases had no gene match. The DNA for the CDR3 is TGTGCCAGCAGTTTAGCGGGAGCAGACAATGAGCAGTTCTTC. Translating it yields CASSLAGADNEQFF.

The chain couples TRBV18 to TRBJ2-3; 9 nucleotides align to TRBD2. Germline CDR1 reads KGHSH; CDR2 reads LQKENI. V trimming: 2 bases; J trimming: 4 bases; junction bases outside the gene matches: 7. This CDR3 has 16 residues. The CDR3 sequence: CASSPSGLATPDTQYF. CDR3 in DNA: TGTGCCAGCTCACCAAGCGGACTAGCGACCCCAGATACGCAGTATTTT.

The chain links TRBV29-1 to TRBJ1-5; 9 bases match TRBD1. V shed 6 bases and J 1 base; nucleotides not matched to a gene: 7. Germline CDR1 is SQVTM and CDR2 is ANQGSEA. This CDR3 has 15 amino acids. CDR3 in DNA: TGCAGCGTGGCGGACAGGGGCTACAGCAATCAGCCCCAGCATTTT. Protein product: CSVADRGYSNQPQHF.

The chain couples TRBV4-1 to TRBJ2-2, with D perhaps matching TRBD2 (6 bases). The CDR3 has 16 residues. Between the trimmed V and J ends, which lost 1 base and 4 bases, there was a span of 13 bases. Germline-derived CDR1 and CDR2 are MGHRA and YSYEKL. The DNA of the CDR3 is TGCGCCAGCAGCCAAGCCACGGGAGCGGGCACCGGGGAGCTGTTTTTT. It encodes CASSQATGAGTGELFF.

J is TRBJ2-3 and V is TRBV6-6, with 11 positions matching TRBD2. The trim removed 6 bases at V and 4 bases at J, leaving 0 bases unmatched. From germline, CDR1 is MNHNY and CDR2 SVGAGI (reference sequence). CDR3 length equals 13 residues. CDR3 region: CASRLAGADTQYF. In DNA, the CDR3 is TGTGCCAGCAGACTAGCGGGAGCAGATACGCAGTATTTT.

This chain links TRBV6-6 with TRBJ1-4, with no clear D. The CDR3 sequence is 14 residues long. V dropped 6 bases and J dropped 4 bases, with 12 bases sitting between them. The germline CDR1 and CDR2 sequences are MNHNY and SVGAGI (reference sequence). CDR3 nucleotide sequence: TGTGCCAGCAGAACGGGAGGGATTAATGAAAAACTGTTTTTT. This translates into CASRTGGINEKLFF.

J is TRBJ2-7 and V is TRBV11-2, with D hard to call. The CDR3 has 13 amino acids. Per the germline V gene, CDR1 is SGHAT and CDR2 is FQNNGV. V was trimmed by 7 bases and J by 2 bases, leaving 12 bases between them. The CDR3 here is CASTTERTYEQYF. The DNA for the CDR3 is TGTGCCAGCACGACTGAAAGGACCTACGAGCAGTACTTC.

This chain connects TRBV21-1 to TRBJ2-3; the table's D call, TRBD2, has no DNA check behind it. TRBV21-1 has pseudogene status. This CDR3 has 17 amino acids. CDR3 nucleotides: TGTGCCAGCAGCAAAGTGGGGGGGCGGGGGATTACATATACGCAGTATTTT. It translates to CASSKVGGRGITYTQYF.

The chain has TRBV27 and TRBJ2-1, with a possible D match to TRBD2 (6 bases). Per germline, CDR1 MNHEY and CDR2 SMNVEV (reference sequence). V was pared by 8 bases and J by 6 bases, with 14 bases between. The CDR3 loop spans 13 amino acids. The CDR3 sequence is CASGGTRPNEQFF. In DNA form, the CDR3 reads TGTGCCAGCGGGGGGACTCGCCCCAATGAGCAGTTCTTC.